Following are 6 T cell receptor beta chains from one sample sequenced in a study of cytomegalovirus exposure and HLA in healthy donors. Primers: 60 Vbeta forward and 13 Jbeta reverse. Data came from immunoSEQ multiplex PCR; TCRdb stores just in-frame clones and leaves some out. The sample holds about 180,000 clones, around 76% seen once. Sequences were obtained from PBMCs. The receptors were sampled from a man aged 35 to 55 in good health and CMV-seronegative.

The chain is built from TRBV18 and TRBJ1-1; 7 bases match TRBD1. V shed 5 bases, J shed 5 bases, and the junction held 8 bases outside the gene matches. The germline V gene encodes CDR1 KGHSH and CDR2 LQKENI. The CDR3 runs to 14 residues. The CDR3 region has the DNA TGTGCCAGCTCAGCGACAGGGAGAGGAACTGAAGCTTTCTTT. This gives the protein CASSATGRGTEAFF.

V and J are TRBV11-2 and TRBJ2-7, with 7 bases identical to TRBD1. From germline, CDR1 is SGHAT and CDR2 FQNNGV. Losses at the gene ends were 2 bases for V and 7 bases for J; bases not matched to a gene: 11. The CDR3 is made up of 15 amino acids. Written as DNA, the CDR3 is TGTGCCAGCAGCTTAACCACCGGCGCAGGGGGAGAGCAGTACTTC. It translates to CASSLTTGAGGEQYF.

The rearrangement uses TRBV5-4 and TRBJ2-3, with TRBD1 identical over 9 bases. This CDR3 contains 14 residues. Germline V gene sequence: CDR1 SGHNT, CDR2 YYREEE (reference sequence). V was pared by 5 bases and J by 1 base, with 2 bases of the junction left unmatched. CDR3 DNA: TGTGCCAGCAGGAGGGACAGGGGCACAGATACGCAGTATTTT. Translated, it gives CASRRDRGTDTQYF.

The gene calls are TRBV5-4 and TRBJ2-3; 12 nucleotides match TRBD2. Germline CDR1 is SGHNT and CDR2 is YYREEE (reference sequence). The CDR3 loop spans 15 amino acids. Losses at the gene ends were 6 bases for V and 6 bases for J; bases not matched to a gene: 8. The CDR3 is CASTLAGGPGDTQYF. For the CDR3, the DNA is TGTGCCAGCACCCTAGCGGGGGGGCCGGGCGATACGCAGTATTTT. The full variable domain, completed using reference TRBV5-4 and TRBJ2-3, is ETGVTQSPTHLIKTRGQQVTLRCSSQSGHNTVSWYQQALGQGPQFIFQYYREEENGRGNFPPRFSGLQFPNYSSELNVNALELDDSALYLCASTLAGGPGDTQYFGPGTRLTVL.

The chain employs TRBV5-6 and TRBJ1-4, with D uncertain. Germline CDR1 and CDR2: SGHDT and YYEEEE. The CDR3 is made up of 13 amino acids. Between the trimmed V and J ends, which lost 2 bases and 4 bases, there was a span of 6 bases. The CDR3 coding sequence is TGTGCCAGCAGCTTCGGTTATAATGAAAAACTGTTTTTT. Its protein is CASSFGYNEKLFF.

This chain connects TRBV7-2 to TRBJ2-7, with 7 positions matching TRBD2. The CDR3 contains 15 residues. Germline CDR1 reads SGHTA; CDR2 reads FQGNSA. V shed 5 bases and J 5 bases; nucleotides not matched to a gene: 12. CDR3 DNA sequence: TGTGCCAGCAGCCCTAACGGGGCTAGCGGCCACGAGCAGTACTTC. Translated: CASSPNGASGHEQYF.